This T cell receptor beta chain was documented in a study of blood T cell repertoires in COVID-19. Study background: Acute-phase and convalescent COVID-19 samples originated in the United States, Italy and Spain. Nucleic acid was either cDNA or gDNA, and it came from T cells, B-cell-depleted T cells, or PBMCs.

The V gene's germline CDR1 is LNHDA and CDR2 SQIVND (reference sequence). The CDR3 is 16 residues long. Trimming shortened V by 7 bases and J by 0 bases, and 18 bases separated the two germline ends. In the authors' workflow: The assay estimated nucleated cells by amplifying reference gene primers. Method: immunoSEQ multiplex PCR; TCRdb's copy keeps in-frame clones and lacks some. V, J and clone size derive from that table, while D and trimming were established from the DNA sequence. The table lists roughly 150,000 clones, around nine tenths of them singletons. This chain uses TRBV19 with TRBJ1-2; D remains unclear. The clonotype comes from a man aged 50-60 years who had recovered from COVID-19. The source material was peripheral blood. The CDR3 coding sequence is TGTGCCAGTACCCCAATAGGTACAGCATCTAACTATGGCTACACCTTC. It codes for CASTPIGTASNYGYTF. The complete variable domain, with remaining parts taken from reference TRBV19 and TRBJ1-2, reads DGGITQSPKYLFRKEGQNVTLSCEQNLNHDAMYWYRQDPGQGLRLIYYSQIVNDFQKGDIAEGYSVSREKKESFPLTVTSAQKNPTAFYLCASTPIGTASNYGYTFGSGTRLTVV.